These 14 T cell receptor beta chains were sequenced from one sample in a study of T cells in Graves' hyperthyroidism and ophthalmopathy (dated by TCRdb to between 2018 and 2020). The library came from multiplex PCR. Sequencing took place on an Illumina HiSeq 2000. Amplification of TCR beta CDR3 regions was carried out from RNA transcripts. For the first round of RT-PCR on the TCR CDR3, the HTBI primer set was used together with the Qiagen OneStep RT-PCR kit. TCRdb reprocessed the public reads (quality trimming at Q25 with fastp, clone calling with MiXCR) and kept in-frame beta chains. Under each unique CDR3 protein, matching rows form one entry showing the most common genes and DNA. The sample profile shows approximately 510,000 distinct CDR3 sequences; roughly 20% of them were found once. Clones ranked in the top ten supply roughly 29% of the sample. The specimen was blood. Source of these receptors: a man aged 18 to 29 with Graves' hyperthyroidism.

A note on this clonotype: A much larger clone is a single base away; this may be a read error. This sequence joins TRBV7-8 and TRBJ1-1; perhaps TRBD1 as D (5 bases). Per germline, CDR1 SGHVS and CDR2 FQNEAQ. CDR3 length: 14 amino acids. Trimming removed 5 bases from V and 12 bases from J, with 22 bases in between. CDR3 DNA: TGTGCCAGCAGCCCCCCGGAAGGGGACCTCATCTCTTTCTTT. Its protein is CASSPPEGDLISFF.

This clonotype was seen a handful of times. The V and J genes are TRBV6-5 and TRBJ2-7; unclear D gene. Germline V lookup: CDR1 MNHEY, CDR2 SVGAGI. The CDR3 sequence is 14 residues long. The V end was cut by 4 bases, the J end by 0 bases, with 10 bases between. CDR3 sequence: CASSWMQHSYEQYF. Written as DNA, the CDR3 is TGTGCCAGCAGTTGGATGCAGCACTCCTACGAGCAGTACTTC.

This clonotype was observed at least ten times. This rearrangement joins TRBV29-1 to TRBJ2-2; D is ambiguous. The V and J ends lost 4 bases and 0 bases respectively, with 6 bases between them. The CDR3 extends over 13 amino acids. Germline loops: CDR1 SQVTM, CDR2 ANQGSEA. CDR3 nucleotides: TGCAGCGTTGGCCAGACGAACACCGGGGAGCTGTTTTTT. It translates to CSVGQTNTGELFF.

This clonotype has at least ten counts. This chain connects TRBV28 to TRBJ1-2; possible D gene TRBD1, 6 bases. The CDR3 length is 14 residues. V gave up 3 bases and J gave up 1 base, with 9 bases separating them. CDR1 MDHEN and CDR2 SYDVKM come from the germline V gene. CDR3 nucleotides: TGTGCCAGCAGTTTGATAGGGGGTAACTATGGCTACACCTTC. It specifies CASSLIGGNYGYTF.

The genes are TRBV6-1 and TRBJ1-1; D remains unclear. This CDR3 has 13 amino acids. The V gene lost 7 bases and the J gene lost 3 bases, with 12 bases spanning the gap. Germline V gene lookup returns CDR1 MNHNS and CDR2 SASEGT. The CDR3 nucleotides read TGTGCCAGCACGACGGGAGGCTACACTGAAGCTTTCTTT. This codes for CASTTGGYTEAFF.

This rearrangement joins TRBV3-1 to TRBJ2-5; 9 positions agree with TRBD2. Germline V gene data show CDR1 as LGHDT and CDR2 as YNNKEL (reference sequence). V trimming: 6 bases; J trimming: 7 bases; junction bases outside the gene matches: 12. The CDR3 totals 15 residues. This CDR3 is CASSPGLAIAGTQYF. CDR3 DNA sequence: TGTGCCAGCAGTCCCGGACTAGCGATCGCGGGGACCCAGTACTTC.

There are many counts of this clonotype. The V and J genes are TRBV27 and TRBJ1-5, with D uncertain. The CDR3 is 14 residues long. Germline V gene lookup returns CDR1 MNHEY and CDR2 SMNVEV (reference sequence). Deletions cut 3 bases from V and 3 bases from J, with 9 bases between. The CDR3 loop is CASSFAGYNQPQHF. The CDR3 coding sequence is TGTGCCAGCAGTTTCGCGGGTTACAATCAGCCCCAGCATTTT.

This clonotype was seen only a few times. The chain recombines TRBV3-1 with TRBJ1-2; 11 nucleotides line up with TRBD1. Trimming took 1 base from V and 2 from J; bases not matched to a gene: 3. Germline CDR1 reads LGHDT; CDR2 reads YNNKEL (reference sequence). This CDR3 has 16 residues. CDR3 in amino acids: CASSQGTGGSNYGYTF. CDR3 in DNA: TGTGCCAGCAGCCAAGGGACAGGGGGCTCGAACTATGGCTACACCTTC.

Of note for this clonotype: Given the absence of the conserved phenylalanine or tryptophan at the CDR3 end, a read error is likely. It is unclear where the CDR3 begins or ends on the DNA, so no DNA is shown, and the CDR3 is as TCRdb lists it. J is TRBJ1-5 and V is TRBV28; the tabulated D call, TRBD1, remains unverified against the DNA. From germline, CDR1 is MDHEN and CDR2 SYDVKM. The CDR3 totals 16 residues, both ends included. CDR3 region: CASSLGQEFSNQPQQY.

This clonotype has a count of ten or more. This chain joins TRBV5-1 and TRBJ2-2; possible D gene TRBD2, 6 bases. Germline V gene sequence: CDR1 SGHRS, CDR2 YFSETQ. This CDR3 spans 17 amino acids. V gave up 3 bases and J gave up 0 bases, with 15 bases separating them. The CDR3 reads CASSSHPGLTNTGELFF. The CDR3, as DNA: TGCGCCAGCAGCTCCCACCCTGGACTAACGAACACCGGGGAGCTGTTTTTT.

The J gene is TRBJ2-7, the V gene TRBV5-1; D call uncertain. Deletions cut 1 base from V and 2 bases from J, with 13 bases between. CDR1 and CDR2 (germline): SGHRS, YFSETQ. The CDR3 extends over 15 amino acids. The CDR3, as DNA: TGCGCCAGCAGCTTGTATTTGAGTGGGCCCTACGAGCAGTACTTC. It yields the protein CASSLYLSGPYEQYF.

This clonotype came up many times. This chain links TRBV28 with TRBJ1-3; TRBD1 agrees at 7 bases. The J segment lost 2 bases and the V segment lost 9 bases, leaving 4 bases of the junction unmatched. In germline, CDR1 is MDHEN, CDR2 SYDVKM. The CDR3 covers 13 residues. The CDR3, as DNA: TGTGCCAGTACAGGGACAGCTGGAAACACCATATATTTT. Its translation: CASTGTAGNTIYF.

This clonotype was observed many times. The rearrangement links TRBV29-1 to TRBJ2-5, with TRBD1 identical over 8 bases. Germline assignment: CDR1 SQVTM and CDR2 ANQGSEA. Germline trimming cut 5 bases from V and 1 base from J; bases unmatched to any gene: 9. CDR3 length: 15 residues. As DNA, the CDR3 is TGCAGCGTTTCTCCGACAGGGGAAGTCCAAGAGACCCAGTACTTC. Translated, it gives CSVSPTGEVQETQYF. The entire variable domain, with the rest obtained from reference TRBV29-1 and TRBJ2-5, is as follows: SAVISQKPSRDICQRGTSLTIQCQVDSQVTMMFWYRQQPGQSLTLIATANQGSEATYESGFVIDKFPISRPNLTFSTLTVSNMSPEDSSIYLCSVSPTGEVQETQYFGPGTRLLVL.

This clonotype has more than one count but fewer than ten. This sequence joins TRBV7-3 and TRBJ2-7, with D unresolved. Germline-derived CDR1 and CDR2 are SGHTA and FQGTGA. The CDR3 length is 17 residues. The V and J ends lost 5 bases and 1 base respectively, with 21 bases between them. The CDR3: CASSPGPGRAQSYEQYF. CDR3 in DNA: TGTGCCAGCAGCCCTGGACCCGGACGAGCACAATCCTACGAGCAGTACTTC. The complete variable domain, with remaining parts taken from reference TRBV7-3 and TRBJ2-7, reads GAGVSQTPSNKVTEKGKYVELRCDPISGHTALYWYRQSLGQGPEFLIYFQGTGAADDSGLPNDRFFAVRPEGSVSTLKIQRTERGDSAVYLCASSPGPGRAQSYEQYFGPGTRLTVT.